Sequencing of this T cell receptor beta chain was carried out in a study of T-cell memory formation after mild COVID-19. CDR1 is SGHTA, CDR2 FQGNSA, per germline. V lost 4 bases, J lost 5 bases, and 11 bases lay in between. The CDR3 length is 13 residues. TCRdb re-analysed the 5' RACE reads in MiXCR, keeping a single row per CDR3 protein. The sample has about 270,000 distinct CDR3 sequences, 15% to 20% seen once; the top ten hold roughly 20%. The sample taken for sequencing was PBMCs or a T cell subset sorted from them (not recorded which). The chain links TRBV7-2 to TRBJ2-5; D ambiguous. The origin of this receptor is a man aged 18 to 29 who had mild COVID-19 (a few samples of this study predate the infection). Cell type and time point are not known. The chain's CDR3 is CASSYGHRETQYF. In DNA, the CDR3 is TGTGCCAGCAGCTACGGCCATAGGGAGACCCAGTACTTC.